Here is one TCR beta chain with its context. The germline V gene encodes CDR1 LGHDT and CDR2 YNNKEL (reference sequence). The V gene lost 5 bases and the J gene lost 6 bases, with 19 bases spanning the gap. CDR3 size: 15 residues. The sample comes from a study of blood T cell repertoires in COVID-19. Study as a whole: Whether acute or convalescent, the COVID-19 samples came from the United States, Italy and Spain. T cells, B-cell-depleted T cells, or PBMCs supplied cDNA or gDNA.

In the authors' workflow: Amplification of reference gene primers was used by the study to estimate nucleated cell counts. Here immunoSEQ multiplex PCR was the method, and the copy in TCRdb shows in-frame clones only, minus some. The V and J calls and clone size come from that table; D and trimming were worked out from the DNA. Of 200,000 or so clones listed, around nine tenths are singletons. The receptor comes from a man aged 55 to 70 with acute or convalescent COVID-19. Sample: peripheral blood. The chain recombines TRBV3-1 (or the pseudogene TRBV3-2) with TRBJ1-1; possibly TRBD1 for D (5 bases). The CDR3 protein is CASSASGLQGAEAFF. As DNA, the CDR3 is TGTGCCAGCAGCGCTTCGGGCCTTCAGGGCGCTGAAGCTTTCTTT.